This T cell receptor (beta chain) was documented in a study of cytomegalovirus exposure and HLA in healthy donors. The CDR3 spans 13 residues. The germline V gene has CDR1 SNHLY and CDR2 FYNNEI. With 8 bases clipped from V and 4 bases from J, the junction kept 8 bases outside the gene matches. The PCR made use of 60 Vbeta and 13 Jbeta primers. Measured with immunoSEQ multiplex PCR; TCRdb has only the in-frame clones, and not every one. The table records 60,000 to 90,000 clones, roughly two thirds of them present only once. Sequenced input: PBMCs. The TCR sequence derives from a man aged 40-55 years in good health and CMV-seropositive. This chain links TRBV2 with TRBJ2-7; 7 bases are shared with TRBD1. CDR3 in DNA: TGTGCCAGCGCCCGACAGGGAAGGTACGAGCAGTACTTC. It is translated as CASARQGRYEQYF.